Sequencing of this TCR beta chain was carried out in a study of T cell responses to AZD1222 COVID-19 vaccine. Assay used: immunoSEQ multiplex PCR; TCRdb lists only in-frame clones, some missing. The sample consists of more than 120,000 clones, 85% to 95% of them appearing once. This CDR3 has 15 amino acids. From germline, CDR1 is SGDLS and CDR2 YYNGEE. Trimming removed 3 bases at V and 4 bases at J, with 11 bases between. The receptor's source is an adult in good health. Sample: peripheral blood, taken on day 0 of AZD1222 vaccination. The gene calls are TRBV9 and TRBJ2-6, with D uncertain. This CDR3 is CASSAGRSGANVLTF. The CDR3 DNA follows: TGTGCCAGCAGCGCCGGACGTTCCGGGGCCAACGTCCTGACTTTC.